These 28 T cell receptor beta chains were all obtained from the same sample, sequenced in a study of T-cell memory formation after mild COVID-19. TCRdb reprocessed the 5' RACE reads with MiXCR, giving one entry per CDR3 protein. The table shows roughly 240,000 distinct CDR3 sequences, with around 15% occurring only once. Material: PBMCs or a T cell subset sorted from them (not recorded which). These receptors were taken from a man aged 18 to 29 who had mild COVID-19 (a few samples of this study predate the infection). Cell type and time point are not known.

This chain joins TRBV30 and TRBJ2-1; TRBD1 agrees at 9 bases. CDR3 size: 13 residues. J lost 13 bases, V lost 3 bases, and 10 bases had no gene match. Germline V gene sequence: CDR1 GTSNPN, CDR2 SVGIG (reference sequence). The DNA of the CDR3 is TGTGCCTGGAGGCGAGGGACAGGGCCCCCCCAGTTCTTC. This gives the protein CAWRRGTGPPQFF. The full variable domain, completed using reference TRBV30 and TRBJ2-1, is SQTIHQWPATLVQPVGSPLSLECTVEGTSNPNLYWYRQAAGRGLQLLFYSVGIGQISSEVPQNLSASRPQDRQFILSSKKLLLSDSGFYLCAWRRGTGPPQFFGPGTRLTVL.

J is TRBJ2-1 and V is TRBV12-5; 8 bases are a match to TRBD1. The ends lost 1 base at V and 6 bases at J; junction bases unmatched: 2. Looked up from germline, CDR1 is LGHNT and CDR2 is FRNRAP. The CDR3 is made up of 14 amino acids. The CDR3: CASGLGTGINEQFF. DNA of the CDR3: TGTGCTAGTGGTTTGGGGACAGGGATCAATGAGCAGTTCTTC.

The CDR3 coding sequence is TGCAGCGTGGCTTATCGGACTGAAGCTTTCTTT. Amino acid sequence: CSVAYRTEAFF. The V and J genes are TRBV29-1 and TRBJ1-1; D not resolved. Trimming pared 6 bases from V and 5 bases from J, leaving 10 bases between. The CDR3 consists of 11 residues. Per the germline V gene, CDR1 is SQVTM and CDR2 is ANQGSEA.

The chain combines TRBV6-2 or TRBV6-3 with TRBJ1-6; D uncertain. The CDR3 covers 13 residues. Germline CDR1 is MNHEY and CDR2 is SVGEGT. V lost 6 bases to trimming and J lost 14 bases, with 17 bases between them. The DNA of the CDR3 is TGTGCCAGCAGCCCCGGGCTTGGATTGGCCCTCCACTTT. Translation gives CASSPGLGLALHF.

This clonotype was counted between two and nine times. This sequence joins TRBV11-3 and TRBJ2-2; 7 bases map to TRBD2. The V and J ends lost 5 bases and 7 bases, in that order; junction bases with no gene match: 10. Germline-derived CDR1 and CDR2 are SGHNT and YENEEA. This CDR3 spans 15 amino acids. The CDR3 loop reads CASSAGVQGVGELFF. In DNA form, the CDR3 reads TGTGCCAGCAGCGCGGGGGTCCAGGGAGTCGGGGAGCTGTTTTTT.

This chain links TRBV27 with TRBJ1-1; D ambiguous. Germline-derived CDR1 and CDR2 are MNHEY and SMNVEV (reference sequence). The CDR3 has 14 residues. V lost 7 bases and J 4 bases, leaving 16 bases between the germline ends. The CDR3: CASNPTRSGTEAFF. CDR3 in DNA: TGTGCCAGCAACCCGACAAGGTCGGGCACTGAAGCTTTCTTT.

The J gene is TRBJ1-5, the V gene TRBV4-1, with 7 bases fitting TRBD1. V dropped 5 bases and J dropped 7; count of bases not matched to a gene: 8. This CDR3 spans 14 amino acids. Germline assignment: CDR1 MGHRA and CDR2 YSYEKL. CDR3 sequence: CASSRQGGEQPQHF. In DNA, the CDR3 is TGCGCCAGCAGCAGACAGGGAGGGGAACAGCCCCAGCATTTT.

This clonotype was counted ten times or more. One end of the junction varies from germline; a read error may be responsible. The chain carries TRBV7-2 and TRBJ1-2; D possibly corresponds to TRBD1 (5 bases). Looked up from germline, CDR1 is SGHTA and CDR2 is FQGNSA. CDR3 size: 14 residues. This CDR3 is CASNLSGTNYGYTF. CDR3 DNA sequence: TGTGCCAGCAACTTAAGTGGGACCAACTATGGCTACACCTTC.

The chain combines TRBV27 with TRBJ1-2; 9 nucleotides agree with TRBD1. The CDR3 covers 14 residues. CDR1 MNHEY and CDR2 SMNVEV come from the germline V gene (reference sequence). J was trimmed by 7 bases and V by 6 bases; bases with no gene match: 9. CDR3 nucleotide sequence: TGTGCCAGCAGCCCTTCCAGACAGGGGGTTGGCTACACCTTC. Protein product: CASSPSRQGVGYTF.

This clonotype was counted a few times. The chain recombines TRBV10-3 with TRBJ2-7; TRBD1 agrees at 7 bases. This CDR3 comprises 14 residues. The V gene's germline CDR1 is ENHRY and CDR2 SYGVKD. The junction had 3 bases not matched to a gene; V was cut back by 3 bases and J by 1 base. The DNA of the CDR3 is TGTGCCATCAGTGACCCGGGACAGTCCTACGAGCAGTACTTC. Translation: CAISDPGQSYEQYF.

This clonotype has more than one count but fewer than ten. The chain combines TRBV29-1 with TRBJ2-3; perhaps TRBD1 as D (6 bases). Germline lookup yields CDR1 SQVTM and CDR2 ANQGSEA. CDR3 length: 15 amino acids. V was pared by 7 bases and J by 3 bases, with 20 bases between. The DNA of the CDR3 is TGCAGCGCGGCCAGGGACAACACACAAACAGATACGCAGTATTTT. This sequence encodes CSAARDNTQTDTQYF.

The chain joins TRBV2 to TRBJ2-6; D possibly corresponds to TRBD1 (6 bases). Deletions cut 5 bases from V and 4 bases from J, with 12 bases between. There are 15 residues in the CDR3. Per the germline V gene, CDR1 is SNHLY and CDR2 is FYNNEI. Here the CDR3 DNA reads TGTGCCAGCAGTCTTACAGGGACCGGGGCCAACGTCCTGACTTTC. Translated, it gives CASSLTGTGANVLTF.

This clonotype was counted between two and nine times. The V call is TRBV27, the J call TRBJ2-7; TRBD2 matches at 14 bases. Germline V CDR1 and CDR2: MNHEY, SMNVEV (reference sequence). The V gene end was trimmed by 3 bases and the J gene end by 9 bases; junction bases not matched to a gene: 4. The CDR3 sequence is 14 residues long. The DNA of the CDR3 is TGTGCCAGCAGTTTGACTAGCGGGGGGGCCGTGCAGTACTTC. It encodes CASSLTSGGAVQYF.

The chain couples TRBV9 to TRBJ2-7; the match to TRBD1 covers 9 bases. Germline loops: CDR1 SGDLS, CDR2 YYNGEE. The CDR3 loop spans 16 amino acids. Unmatched junction bases numbered 7, after V lost 3 bases and J lost 0 bases. The CDR3 nucleotides are TGTGCCAGCAGCGGGCCCCGGGACAGGGTCTCCTACGAGCAGTACGTC. Its translation: CASSGPRDRVSYEQYV.

This clonotype was detected a few times. CDR3 amino acids: CSASVTREKLFF. The CDR3 DNA reads as TGCAGTGCTAGTGTTACTCGTGAAAAACTGTTTTTT. The chain couples TRBV20-1 to TRBJ1-4, with D hard to call. The germline V gene has CDR1 DFQATT and CDR2 SNEGSKA (reference sequence). This CDR3 comprises 12 residues. Trimming took 3 bases from V and 7 from J, leaving 9 bases between them.

This clonotype occurred a few times. V gene TRBV12-3 or TRBV12-4 combines with J gene TRBJ1-2, with D unresolved. This CDR3 is 14 amino acids long. V was pared by 2 bases and J by 8 bases, with 15 bases between. In DNA, the CDR3 is TGTGCCAGCAGTTTATTCGCCTACTCGGGGGGCTACACCTTC. Encoded protein: CASSLFAYSGGYTF.

DNA of the CDR3: TGTGCCAGCAGCCTGTACAGGGGAATTGGCTACGAGCAGTACGTC. This gives the protein CASSLYRGIGYEQYV. J is TRBJ2-7 and V is TRBV5-6; 7 bases match TRBD1. V was clipped by 4 bases and J by 3 bases; unmatched bases: 10. This CDR3 region has 15 residues. Germline CDR1 is SGHDT and CDR2 is YYEEEE.

The rearrangement links TRBV9 to TRBJ2-3, with a possible D match to TRBD2 (6 bases). The length of the CDR3 is 17 residues. With 3 bases removed from V and 2 bases from J, the gap between germline ends came to 19 bases. From germline, CDR1 is SGDLS and CDR2 YYNGEE. CDR3 nucleotides: TGTGCCAGCAGCGAAAAAATAGCGGAGGCCTTCACAGATACGCAGTATTTT. Its translation: CASSEKIAEAFTDTQYF.

The gene calls are TRBV20-1 and TRBJ1-1, with D uncertain. The CDR3 totals 13 residues. Germline CDR1 reads DFQATT; CDR2 reads SNEGSKA (reference sequence). The CDR3 protein is CSLVKEMNTEAFF. The CDR3, as DNA: TGCAGCCTGGTTAAGGAGATGAACACTGAAGCTTTCTTT.

This chain connects TRBV20-1 to TRBJ1-6; 8 bases match TRBD1. Germline trimming cut 7 bases from V and 7 bases from J; bases unmatched to any gene: 3. Germline V gene lookup returns CDR1 DFQATT and CDR2 SNEGSKA (reference sequence). This CDR3 comprises 12 residues. As DNA, the CDR3 is TGCAGTGTGGGACAGGAGAATTCACCCCTCCACTTT. This codes for CSVGQENSPLHF.

This clonotype was counted between two and nine times. This chain uses TRBV7-3 with TRBJ2-5; the D is unclear. The germline V and J ends were trimmed by 4 bases and 0 bases, with 6 bases remaining between them. Germline CDR1 SGHTA, CDR2 FQGTGA. The CDR3 has 13 amino acids. The CDR3 nucleotides read TGTGCCAGCAGCTGGACCTACCAAGAGACCCAGTACTTC. Translation gives CASSWTYQETQYF.

The chain links TRBV6-6 to TRBJ2-1, with D perhaps matching TRBD2 (7 bases). The CDR3 spans 12 residues. CDR1 is MNHNY, CDR2 SVGAGI, per germline (reference sequence). CDR3 loop: CAGGAAAHEQFF. CDR3 DNA: TGTGCAGGGGGGGCAGCAGCCCATGAGCAGTTCTTC.

The sample holds many counts of this clonotype. This rearrangement joins TRBV4-2 to TRBJ2-7, with 9 bases aligning to TRBD1. CDR3 length: 15 residues. With 4 bases clipped from V and 5 bases from J, the junction kept 9 bases outside the gene matches. Per germline, CDR1 LGHNA and CDR2 YNFKEQ. Here the CDR3 DNA reads TGTGCCAGCAGCCCCTGGGGGACAGGGTGGAACGAGCAGTACTTC. It encodes CASSPWGTGWNEQYF.

This clonotype has only a few counts. The gene calls are TRBV7-2 and TRBJ2-3; D ambiguous. V was trimmed by 2 bases and J by 6 bases, leaving 9 bases between them. Germline V gives CDR1 SGHTA, CDR2 FQGNSA. This CDR3 is 13 amino acids long. The CDR3 bases are TGTGCCAGCAGCTTAACCCCCTGGGATACGCAGTATTTT. Amino acid sequence: CASSLTPWDTQYF.

In this sample, this clonotype turned up many times. The J gene is TRBJ2-1, the V gene TRBV20-1, with 9 bases lining up with TRBD2. The CDR3 is made up of 17 amino acids. The germline gives CDR1 DFQATT, CDR2 SNEGSKA (reference sequence). The ends lost 2 bases at V and 10 bases at J; junction bases unmatched: 18. The CDR3 sequence is CSARTGAPSGDGTEQFF. The CDR3 DNA reads as TGCAGTGCTAGAACTGGGGCACCTAGCGGGGATGGAACGGAGCAGTTCTTC.

The chain links TRBV28 to TRBJ1-1; a weak D match, TRBD1 (5 bases). With 7 bases removed from V and 1 base from J, the gap between germline ends came to 19 bases. The germline V gene has CDR1 MDHEN and CDR2 SYDVKM. The CDR3 covers 16 residues. The CDR3 nucleotides are TGTGCCAGCACTACGCGCCTTCGGGGGGAGAACACTGAAGCTTTCTTT. The encoded protein is CASTTRLRGENTEAFF.

The rearrangement uses TRBV30 and TRBJ2-7; possibly TRBD2 for D (6 bases). V lost 5 bases to trimming and J lost 4 bases, with 12 bases between them. CDR1 and CDR2 from the germline V gene are GTSNPN and SVGIG (reference sequence). The CDR3 covers 12 residues. CDR3 nucleotides: TGTGCCTGGGCGGGGCAGCCGTACGAGCAGTACTTC. It is translated as CAWAGQPYEQYF.

The chain has TRBV5-1 and TRBJ2-4; perhaps TRBD1 as D (6 bases). Germline-derived CDR1 and CDR2 are SGHRS and YFSETQ. This CDR3 has 16 residues. V gave up 3 bases and J gave up 6 bases, with 19 bases separating them. The CDR3 DNA is TGCGCCAGCAGCTCCTCGCCAGCCCTGGACAGAAACATTCAGTACTTC. It codes for CASSSSPALDRNIQYF.